This TCR beta chain is from a study of blood T cell repertoires in COVID-19. On the study more broadly: Samples of COVID-19 (acute and convalescent) were obtained from the United States, Italy and Spain. In each case, the material was cDNA or gDNA derived from T cells, B-cell-depleted T cells, or PBMCs.

As processed by the authors: Scientists estimated how many nucleated cells there were by amplifying reference gene primers. Measured with immunoSEQ multiplex PCR; TCRdb has only the in-frame clones, and not every one. The DNA gave D and trimming, while V, J and clone size come from that table. The sample includes about 120,000 clones, roughly 85% of them seen just once. V shed 5 bases, J shed 8 bases, and the junction held 7 bases outside the gene matches. The germline V gene encodes CDR1 MNHEY and CDR2 SMNVEV (reference sequence). The CDR3 consists of 14 residues. This clone was seen a handful of times.

The sequenced material came from peripheral blood. This sequence was found in a young man with acute or convalescent COVID-19. The chain couples TRBV27 to TRBJ1-4, with 8 bases aligning to TRBD1. Written as DNA, the CDR3 is TGTGCCAGCAGTCCCCGGGCAGGGGGCGAAAAACTGTTTTTT. This encodes CASSPRAGGEKLFF.